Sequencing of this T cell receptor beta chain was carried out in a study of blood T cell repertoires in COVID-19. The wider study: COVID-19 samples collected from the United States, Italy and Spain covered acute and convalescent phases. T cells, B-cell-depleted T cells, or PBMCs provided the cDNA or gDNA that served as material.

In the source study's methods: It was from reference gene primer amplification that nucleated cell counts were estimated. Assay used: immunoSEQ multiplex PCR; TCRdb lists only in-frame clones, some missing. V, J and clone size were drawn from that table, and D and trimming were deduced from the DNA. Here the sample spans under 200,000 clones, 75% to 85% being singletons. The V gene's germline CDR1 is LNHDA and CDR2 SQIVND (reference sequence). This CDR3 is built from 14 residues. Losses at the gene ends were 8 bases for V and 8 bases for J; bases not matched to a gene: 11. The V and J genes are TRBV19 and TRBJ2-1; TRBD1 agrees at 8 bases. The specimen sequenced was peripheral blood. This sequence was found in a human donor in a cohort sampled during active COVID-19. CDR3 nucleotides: TGTGCCAGTGGAGGGGCACAGGGGGGAGATGAGCAGTTCTTC. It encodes CASGGAQGGDEQFF.